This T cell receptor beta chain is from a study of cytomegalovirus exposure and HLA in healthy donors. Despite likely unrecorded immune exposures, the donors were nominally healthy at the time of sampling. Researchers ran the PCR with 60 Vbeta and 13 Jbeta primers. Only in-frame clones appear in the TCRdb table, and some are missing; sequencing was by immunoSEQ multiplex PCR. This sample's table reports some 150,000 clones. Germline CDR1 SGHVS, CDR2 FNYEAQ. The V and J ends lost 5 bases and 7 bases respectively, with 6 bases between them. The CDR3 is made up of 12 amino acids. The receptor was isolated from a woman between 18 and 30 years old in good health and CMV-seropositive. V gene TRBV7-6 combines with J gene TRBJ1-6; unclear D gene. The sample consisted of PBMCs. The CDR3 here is CASSTRNSPLHF. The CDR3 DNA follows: TGTGCCAGCAGCACCAGGAATTCACCCCTCCACTTT.